The present T cell receptor (beta chain) was sequenced within a study of T cell responses to AZD1222 COVID-19 vaccine. The germline CDR1 and CDR2 sequences are LGHDT and YNNKEL (reference sequence). CDR3 length: 15 residues. V was trimmed by 0 bases and J by 0 bases, leaving 6 bases between them. The method was immunoSEQ multiplex PCR; TCRdb's version includes in-frame clones alone and lacks a portion of them. This table has 150,000 or so clones, approximately 91% appearing once. The J gene is TRBJ2-4, the V gene TRBV3-1 (or the pseudogene TRBV3-2); D not resolved. Sequenced here: peripheral blood, sampled 28 days after the second AZD1222 dose. The TCR was taken from an adult who received the AZD1222 COVID-19 vaccine. The CDR3 region is CASSQDNGAKNIQYF. CDR3 coding DNA: TGTGCCAGCAGCCAAGATAACGGAGCCAAAAACATTCAGTACTTC.